The next 4 T cell receptor beta chains were all read from a single sample in a study of cytomegalovirus exposure and HLA in healthy donors. The primer mix had 60 Vbeta and 13 Jbeta primers. Assay: immunoSEQ multiplex PCR; the TCRdb copy retains only in-frame clones and omits some. Of about 84,000 clones listed, 55% to 70% are singletons. The sequenced sample consisted of PBMCs. Source of these receptors: a woman between 40 and 50 years old in good health and CMV-seropositive.

This rearrangement joins TRBV28 to TRBJ1-1, with D uncertain. V lost 2 bases and J lost 2, with 15 bases in between. The CDR3 spans 16 residues. Germline V gene data show CDR1 as MDHEN and CDR2 as SYDVKM. The CDR3 loop is CASSLRWRAGNTEAFF. CDR3 coding DNA: TGTGCCAGCAGTTTAAGGTGGAGGGCGGGAAACACTGAAGCTTTCTTT.

This clone was detected only a few times. This rearrangement joins TRBV6-1 to TRBJ2-1; D not certain. V lost 3 bases, J lost 8 bases, and 8 bases lay in between. The CDR3 is 12 residues long. In germline, CDR1 is MNHNS, CDR2 SASEGT. The CDR3 coding sequence is TGTGCCAGCAGTGATTGGAGTGATGAGCAGTTCTTC. It translates to CASSDWSDEQFF.

This chain connects TRBV15 to TRBJ2-2; the D is unclear. Between the trimmed V and J ends, which lost 0 bases and 8 bases, there was a span of 4 bases. Germline V lookup: CDR1 LNHNV, CDR2 YYDKDF (reference sequence). This CDR3 region has 12 residues. CDR3 nucleotides: TGTGCCACCAGCAGAGATTCGGGGGAGCTGTTTTTT. Translating it yields CATSRDSGELFF.

V usage is TRBV2 and J usage is TRBJ1-6; 11 bases match TRBD1. Germline CDR1 and CDR2: SNHLY and FYNNEI. With 5 bases clipped from V and 10 bases from J, the junction kept 10 bases outside the gene matches. The CDR3 is 16 amino acids. CDR3 nucleotide sequence: TGTGCCAGCAGTCTTACCAGGACAGGGGGCGAATCACCCCTCCACTTT. Amino acids: CASSLTRTGGESPLHF.